The rows below give T cell receptor beta chains drawn from one sample of a study of T cell responses to AZD1222 COVID-19 vaccine. Assay used: immunoSEQ multiplex PCR; TCRdb lists only in-frame clones, some missing. The sample shows fewer than 85,000 clones, more than 70% of them seen only once. The source was peripheral blood, collected 28 days after the second dose of the MenACWY control vaccine. Every receptor here comes from an adult who received the MenACWY meningococcal vaccine as a control. Both conserved end residues are part of each CDR3. D genes are given only for firm matches. The size of a clone is reported for some rows only, either as once, few or many, or as a class for expanded clones.

J gene	V gene	clone size	D gene	CDR3 protein	CDR3 DNA
TRBJ2-7	TRBV6-5	once	NA	CASSYSGEQYF	TGTGCCAGCAGTTACTCGGGCGAGCAGTACTTC
TRBJ2-5	TRBV5-8	NA	TRBD2	CASSLAHLAGGEETQYF	TGTGCCAGCAGCTTGGCCCACCTAGCGGGGGGCGAAGAGACCCAGTACTTC
TRBJ2-7	TRBV6-1	NA	NA	CASSEGTGNIPYEQYF	TGTGCCAGCAGTGAAGGAACAGGTAACATCCCCTACGAGCAGTACTTC
TRBJ1-2	TRBV27	NA	TRBD1	CASSHTGQGQSGYTF	TGTGCCAGCAGTCATACTGGACAGGGGCAAAGTGGCTACACCTTC
TRBJ2-7	TRBV5-8	NA	TRBD1	CASSIRQGAIYEQYF	TGTGCCAGCAGCATACGACAGGGGGCAATATACGAGCAGTACTTC
TRBJ2-7	TRBV3-1/TRBV3-2	NA	TRBD1	CASSQDRTGLYEQYF	TGTGCCAGCAGCCAAGACAGGACAGGCCTCTACGAGCAGTACTTC
TRBJ2-5	TRBV5-1	NA	NA	CASSWGEPQETQYF	TGCGCCAGCAGCTGGGGCGAGCCACAAGAGACCCAGTACTTC
TRBJ1-3	TRBV7-2	NA	TRBD1	CASSGTGLATIYF	TGTGCCAGCAGCGGGACAGGGCTAGCCACCATATATTTT
TRBJ2-3	TRBV12-5	NA	TRBD1	CASGLGRTGPNTDTQYF	TGTGCTAGTGGTTTGGGAAGGACAGGTCCAAACACAGATACGCAGTATTTT
TRBJ1-1	TRBV6-2/TRBV6-3	NA	NA	CASSRTELMNTEAFF	TGTGCCAGCAGCCGGACAGAACTAATGAACACTGAAGCTTTCTTT
TRBJ1-1	TRBV6-2/TRBV6-3	once	NA	CASSYNGGMNTEAFF	TGTGCCAGCAGTTACAACGGGGGGATGAACACTGAAGCTTTCTTT
TRBJ2-7	TRBV27	NA	NA	CASSLEGSSYEQYF	TGTGCCAGCAGTTTAGAGGGGTCGTCCTACGAGCAGTACTTC
TRBJ2-3	TRBV12-5	NA	NA	CASGLGDSSTDTQYF	TGTGCTAGTGGCCTCGGGGACTCTAGCACAGATACGCAGTATTTT
TRBJ1-6	TRBV27	NA	TRBD1	CASRPRDSPNSPLHF	TGTGCCAGCAGACCCCGGGACAGCCCAAATTCACCCCTCCACTTT
TRBJ2-7	TRBV7-9	NA	NA	CASSLAYVQYF	TGTGCCAGCAGCTTAGCCTACGTGCAGTACTTC
TRBJ1-4	TRBV28	NA	NA	CASSFTAHEKLFF	TGTGCCAGCAGTTTTACAGCCCATGAAAAACTGTTTTTT
TRBJ1-5	TRBV18	NA	NA	CASSDRGNQPQHF	TGTGCCAGCTCAGATCGGGGCAATCAGCCCCAGCATTTT
TRBJ2-7	TRBV7-2	NA	NA	CASSLVVSYEQYF	TGTGCCAGCAGCTTAGTAGTGTCCTACGAGCAGTACTTC
TRBJ1-2	TRBV6-5	NA	NA	CASSYSMQAYGYTF	TGTGCCAGCAGTTACTCGATGCAGGCCTATGGCTACACCTTC
TRBJ1-6	TRBV28	NA	NA	CASGIATDYNSPLHF	TGTGCCAGCGGGATCGCGACGGACTATAATTCACCCCTCCACTTT
TRBJ2-7	TRBV19	NA	TRBD1	CASSIAGARGKQYF	TGTGCCAGTAGTATCGCAGGGGCCAGGGGGAAGCAGTACTTC
TRBJ1-4	TRBV6-2/TRBV6-3	NA	NA	CASSYEQGNEKLFF	TGTGCCAGCAGTTACGAACAGGGTAATGAAAAACTGTTTTTT
TRBJ1-5	TRBV7-2	NA	NA	CASSSQVPGNQPQHF	TGTGCCAGCAGCTCTCAGGTCCCCGGCAATCAGCCCCAGCATTTT
TRBJ2-1	TRBV6-2/TRBV6-3	NA	TRBD2	CASSAPGLAKGNEQFF	TGTGCCAGCAGCGCCCCGGGACTAGCGAAGGGCAATGAGCAGTTCTTC
TRBJ2-1	TRBV28	NA	NA	CASSPGTPYNEQFF	TGTGCCAGCAGTCCCGGGACACCCTACAATGAGCAGTTCTTC
TRBJ1-4	TRBV10-3	NA	NA	CAISGQTNEKLFF	TGTGCCATCAGTGGTCAAACTAATGAAAAACTGTTTTTT
TRBJ1-6	TRBV19	NA	NA	CASSSGTERTSPLHF	TGTGCCAGTAGTTCCGGGACCGAGCGAACTTCACCCCTCCACTTT
TRBJ2-5	TRBV4-2	NA	TRBD1	CASSQDWAGGGRETQYF	TGTGCCAGCAGCCAAGATTGGGCAGGGGGCGGTCGGGAGACCCAGTACTTC
TRBJ1-3	TRBV28	NA	TRBD1	CASSLGQAPNTIYF	TGTGCCAGCAGTCTAGGACAGGCCCCGAACACCATATATTTT
TRBJ2-2	TRBV5-1	NA	NA	CASSGGTYGTGELFF	TGCGCCAGCAGCGGAGGGACCTACGGGACCGGGGAGCTGTTTTTT
TRBJ2-7	TRBV18	NA	TRBD1	CASSPTGTDYEQYF	TGTGCCAGCTCACCAACGGGGACAGATTACGAGCAGTACTTC
TRBJ1-1	TRBV19	NA	NA	CASSITQNTEAFF	TGTGCCAGTAGTATAACGCAGAACACTGAAGCTTTCTTT
TRBJ2-3	TRBV19	NA	NA	CASSETRLDTQYF	TGTGCCAGTAGCGAGACACGGCTGGATACGCAGTATTTT
TRBJ2-7	TRBV3-1/TRBV3-2	once	NA	CASSQDGEGGRDPYEQYF	TGTGCCAGCAGCCAAGATGGGGAGGGGGGGCGCGATCCCTACGAGCAGTACTTC
TRBJ2-1	TRBV5-4	NA	NA	CASSELGGPPNEQFF	TGTGCCAGCAGTGAGCTCGGAGGGCCCCCCAATGAGCAGTTCTTC
TRBJ2-3	TRBV19	NA	NA	CASTRGGSTDTQYF	TGTGCCAGTACACGTGGGGGGAGCACAGATACGCAGTATTTT
TRBJ1-5	TRBV7-2	NA	TRBD1	CASSVGTGGDQPQHF	TGTGCCAGCAGCGTAGGGACAGGGGGTGATCAGCCCCAGCATTTT
TRBJ1-4	TRBV9	NA	NA	CASSVGEGKLFF	TGTGCCAGCAGCGTAGGGGAAGGAAAACTGTTTTTT
TRBJ1-5	TRBV28	NA	NA	CASSRQVNQPQHF	TGTGCCAGCAGCAGACAGGTGAATCAGCCCCAGCATTTT
TRBJ1-2	TRBV3-1/TRBV3-2	NA	NA	CASSQVSPGPFGYGYTF	TGTGCCAGCAGCCAAGTATCCCCGGGACCCTTCGGCTATGGCTACACCTTC
TRBJ2-2	TRBV9	NA	TRBD2	CASSVGGRAAGELFF	TGTGCCAGCAGCGTGGGCGGGAGGGCCGCCGGGGAGCTGTTTTTT
TRBJ1-2	TRBV4-2	NA	TRBD1	CASSQGTGAINYGYTF	TGTGCCAGCAGCCAAGGGACAGGGGCTATTAACTATGGCTACACCTTC